The present TCR beta chain was sequenced within a study of human T cells and chemical hapten exposure (dated by TCRdb to about 2021). For the study in its entirety: For sensitization, 2% DPC in acetone was applied to a 2 cm by 2 cm area of upper inner arm skin. Throughout the roughly 24-week study period, patients were also given weekly therapeutic DPC doses on the scalp. Patch tests used Finn chambers with 0.01% DPC on the upper back, scored after 6 days by International Contact Dermatitis Research Group standards. The mostly female patient cohort included alopecia areata with under or over 50% scalp involvement, alopecia totalis and alopecia universalis. Libraries were combined into a pool for sequencing, and differences in TCR yield between samples came mainly from small differences in library volumes within the pool. The study tracked peripheral blood TCR repertoire changes in vivo during primary and secondary sensitization to the hapten diphenylcyclopropenone (DPC) in alopecia patients. Blood samples were taken from patients before sensitization (week 0) and then at 2, 6 and about 24 weeks after DPC sensitization. Under 30 alopecia patients gave blood for TCR sequencing at one to four time points (pre-sensitization, 2, 6 and 24 weeks).

Broad study findings and their caveats: Repeated subsampling changed both the strength of the expansion versus patch-test correlation and the threshold at which the correlation became significant. The number of TCRs above 1 in 1000 frequency did not change with DPC sensitization; there was no evidence of global repertoire structure alterations. Alopecia, a presumed autoimmune disease, was present in all patients, so the immune response of the patients might differ from that of healthy individuals. A positive correlation was found between the number of PT1 expanded TCRs and patch test score, with significance reached at thresholds 8, 16 and 32 but not 4. Expanded TCRs formed significantly more large CDR3 similarity clusters than pre-sensitization or healthy control sets, consistent with antigen-driven responses.

As regards this clonotype: Its antigen remains unidentified. Base quality data are lacking; no much larger clone is found one base away.

The library was obtained by RACE. Sequencing was carried out with a NextSeq 500. During library preparation, unique molecular identifiers were attached to individual cDNA molecules so that TCRs could be counted quantitatively and reproducibly. From each blood RNA sample, both TCR alpha and TCR beta chains were sequenced. The original pipeline was this. Samples had a median of about 96,000 TCRs, with a range from roughly 23,224 to 750,000. The Decombinator software suite was used to annotate V, J and CDR3 in the TCR reads. For PS versus PT1 abundance plots, all samples were subsampled to the same number of TCRs (28,000). TCRs were defined as expanded if absent before sensitization and observed at least eight times at the 2-week time point. TCRdb reworked the public reads: Q25 trimming with fastp, MiXCR clone assembly, productive beta chains retained. Rows with a matching CDR3 protein are joined into one entry that keeps the most common DNA and genes. TCRdb, not the original authors, processed these V and J calls. Across this sample there are some 62,000 distinct CDR3 sequences, with about 10% seen only once. The ten largest make up about 2% of the sample.

Sample time point, as interpreted from the label and publication: patch test 3, about 24 weeks after DPC sensitization. According to the study, the label for this sample's treatment or condition signals: therapeutic diphenylcyclopropenone sensitization with weekly scalp DPC. At each patch-test visit, blood was drawn before the patch test was applied. Eligible patients were aged 18 to 70, diagnosed with alopecia, deemed suitable for DPC therapy, and excluded if pregnant. Unfractionated whole blood was collected in Tempus Blood RNA tubes, and total RNA was extracted from that blood. Looking up the germline V gene yields CDR1 MDHEN and CDR2 SYDVKM. The junction shows trimming of 7 bases on V and 2 bases on J, plus 8 bases between the germline ends. The CDR3 spans 12 residues, from the cysteine through the phenylalanine. Only the CDR3 DNA stays, 36 bases, in frame from base 1.

The material sequenced was whole blood, taken in connection with sensitization to the hapten diphenylcyclopropenone (DPC). The V gene is TRBV28 and the J gene is TRBJ1-2; the D gene cannot be resolved reliably. The source is a woman in her twenties or thirties with alopecia areata. Some clones in this sample may be carry-over from other donors' samples. The nucleotide sequence reads as follows: TGTGCCAGCACAGGCAGAAACTATGGCTACACCTTC. It encodes CASTGRNYGYTF.